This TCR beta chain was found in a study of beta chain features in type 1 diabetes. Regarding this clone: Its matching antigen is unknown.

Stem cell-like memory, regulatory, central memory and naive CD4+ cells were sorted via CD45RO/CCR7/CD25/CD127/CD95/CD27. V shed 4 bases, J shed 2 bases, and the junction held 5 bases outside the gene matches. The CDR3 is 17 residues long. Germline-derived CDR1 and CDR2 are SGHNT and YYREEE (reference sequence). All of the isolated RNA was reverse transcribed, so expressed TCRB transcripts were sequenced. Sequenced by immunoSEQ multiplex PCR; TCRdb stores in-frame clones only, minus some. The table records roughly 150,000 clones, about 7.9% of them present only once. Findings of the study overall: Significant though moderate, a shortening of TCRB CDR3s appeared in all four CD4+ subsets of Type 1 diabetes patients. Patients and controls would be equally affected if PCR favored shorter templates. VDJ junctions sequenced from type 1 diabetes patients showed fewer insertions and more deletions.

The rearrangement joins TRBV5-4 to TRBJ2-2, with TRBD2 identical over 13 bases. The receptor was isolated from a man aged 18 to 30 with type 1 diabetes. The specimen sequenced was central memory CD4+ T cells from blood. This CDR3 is CASSGLAGDPNTGELFF. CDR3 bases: TGTGCCAGCAGCGGACTAGCGGGAGACCCCAACACCGGGGAGCTGTTTTTT.